This T cell receptor (beta chain) emerged from a study of blood T cell repertoires in COVID-19. Overall study context: There were acute and convalescent COVID-19 samples, and they came from the United States, Italy and Spain.

CDR1 MGHRA and CDR2 YSYEKL come from the germline V gene. Unmatched junction bases numbered 2, after V lost 3 bases and J lost 1 base. The CDR3 covers 15 residues. As processed by the authors: Nucleated cell counts were estimated from reference gene primer amplification. Libraries were prepared by immunoSEQ multiplex PCR; TCRdb keeps only in-frame clonotypes and omits some of them. V and J calls and clone size are given by that table; D and trimming were obtained from the DNA. The sample shows some 70,000 clones, around 87% of them seen only once. The specimen sequenced was peripheral blood. This clonotype originated in a man in his forties or fifties with active COVID-19. V gene TRBV4-1 combines with J gene TRBJ2-5, with 10 bases aligning to TRBD2. The CDR3 sequence is CASSQGLAFQETQYF. The CDR3 coding sequence is TGCGCCAGCAGCCAGGGACTAGCGTTCCAAGAGACCCAGTACTTC.